The 22 T cell receptor beta chains reported below all come from one sample, sequenced in a study of T cell responses to AZD1222 COVID-19 vaccine. Assay used: immunoSEQ multiplex PCR; TCRdb lists only in-frame clones, some missing. The sample records around 190,000 clones, around 92% being singletons. The sample consisted of peripheral blood, taken on day 0 of AZD1222 vaccination. Every receptor here comes from an adult in good health.

This rearrangement joins TRBV4-3 to TRBJ1-4; no clear D. This CDR3 is built from 13 residues. The ends were cut back, 6 bases at V and 6 bases at J, with 11 bases in the middle. CDR1 LGHNA and CDR2 YSLEER come from the germline V gene. The CDR3 region has the DNA TGCGCCAGCAGACCGGCGAGGTATGAAAAACTGTTTTTT. Its translation: CASRPARYEKLFF.

This chain uses TRBV6-5 with TRBJ1-2; the match to TRBD1 covers 8 bases. The ends lost 6 bases at V and 2 bases at J; junction bases unmatched: 5. The CDR3 extends over 14 amino acids. Germline V gene lookup returns CDR1 MNHEY and CDR2 SVGAGI. CDR3 loop: CASRTGDRNYGYTF. As DNA, the CDR3 is TGTGCCAGCAGGACAGGGGATAGAAACTATGGCTACACCTTC.

The chain employs TRBV14 and TRBJ1-2; D unclear. V was trimmed by 2 bases and J by 3 bases, leaving 7 bases between them. The CDR3 covers 13 residues. Germline V gives CDR1 SGHDN, CDR2 FVKESK. The CDR3 here is CASSQRTDYGYTF. The CDR3 bases are TGTGCCAGCAGCCAACGGACCGACTATGGCTACACCTTC.

Concerning this clone itself: At one end the junction does not follow the germline gene, possibly because of a read error. The chain couples TRBV3-1 (or the pseudogene TRBV3-2) to TRBJ1-4; D uncertain. The CDR3 consists of 14 residues. Germline V gene data show CDR1 as LGHDT and CDR2 as YNNKEL (reference sequence). The DNA for the CDR3 is TGTGCCAGTAGCCGGAGGGCAACTAATGAAAAACTGTTTTTT. Its protein product is CASSRRATNEKLFF.

Only one count was recorded for this clone. This chain links TRBV9 with TRBJ1-2, with TRBD1 identical over 10 bases. Germline V gene sequence: CDR1 SGDLS, CDR2 YYNGEE. The CDR3 has 13 amino acids. V lost 4 bases, J lost 8 bases, and 5 bases stayed unmatched. The CDR3: CASSLTGGGGYTF. CDR3 bases: TGTGCCAGCAGCTTGACAGGGGGCGGCGGCTACACCTTC.

The gene calls are TRBV10-2 and TRBJ1-2; D is ambiguous. This CDR3 region has 13 residues. V gave up 2 bases and J gave up 7 bases, with 11 bases separating them. Germline assignment: CDR1 WSHSY and CDR2 SAAADI. Here the CDR3 DNA reads TGCGCCAGCAGTGAGGCGGCTGGGAGTGGCTACACCTTC. Translated: CASSEAAGSGYTF.

V gene TRBV7-6 combines with J gene TRBJ2-5, with 9 bases aligning to TRBD2. The CDR3 extends over 16 amino acids. Germline values: CDR1 SGHVS, CDR2 FNYEAQ. With 4 bases clipped from V and 3 bases from J, the junction kept 9 bases outside the gene matches. The CDR3 DNA reads TGTGCCAGCAGCTCAGACCCGGGACTAGCCGAAGAGACCCAGTACTTC. It specifies CASSSDPGLAEETQYF. Drawing the rest from reference TRBV7-6 and TRBJ2-5, the complete variable domain is GAGVSQSPRYKVTKRGQDVALRCDPISGHVSLYWYRQALGQGPEFLTYFNYEAQQDKSGLPNDRFSAERPEGSISTLTIQRTEQRDSAMYRCASSSDPGLAEETQYFGPGTRLLVL.

V is TRBV6-1 and J is TRBJ1-1, with D perhaps matching TRBD1 (5 bases). Germline loops: CDR1 MNHNS, CDR2 SASEGT. This CDR3 has 15 amino acids. V was trimmed by 0 bases and J by 3 bases, leaving 11 bases between them. CDR3: CASSEAIRADTEAFF. CDR3 DNA sequence: TGTGCCAGCAGTGAAGCGATCAGGGCGGACACTGAAGCTTTCTTT.

With regard to this clone: In the same sample, other DNA sequences code for this CDR3. The rearrangement joins TRBV29-1 to TRBJ1-1; 8 bases fit TRBD1. V trimming: 3 bases; J trimming: 5 bases; junction bases outside the gene matches: 5. The CDR3 spans 13 residues. The germline V gene has CDR1 SQVTM and CDR2 ANQGSEA. The CDR3 protein is CSVDGQGGTEAFF. CDR3 sequence (DNA): TGCAGCGTTGACGGACAGGGCGGAACTGAAGCTTTCTTT. Combining the CDR3 with reference TRBV29-1 and TRBJ1-1 gives the whole variable domain SAVISQKPSRDICQRGTSLTIQCQVDSQVTMMFWYRQQPGQSLTLIATANQGSEATYESGFVIDKFPISRPNLTFSTLTVSNMSPEDSSIYLCSVDGQGGTEAFFGQGTRLTVV.

The rearrangement joins TRBV5-6 to TRBJ1-4, with TRBD1 identical over 7 bases. The ends lost 6 bases at V and 5 bases at J; junction bases unmatched: 10. The CDR3 length is 15 residues. Germline loops: CDR1 SGHDT, CDR2 YYEEEE. For the CDR3, the DNA is TGTGCCAGCACCACCACCGGGACAGACAATGAAAAACTGTTTTTT. It codes for CASTTTGTDNEKLFF.

The CDR3 protein is CASSRSHGNTIYF. As DNA, the CDR3 is TGTGCCAGCAGTCGCTCGCACGGAAACACCATATATTTT. The V gene is TRBV7-3, the J gene TRBJ1-3, with D unclear. Per the germline V gene, CDR1 is SGHTA and CDR2 is FQGTGA. The ends were cut back, 6 bases at V and 4 bases at J, with 10 bases in the middle. This CDR3 has 13 amino acids.

This chain links TRBV7-2 with TRBJ1-3, with D uncertain. Trimming cost V 2 bases and J 1 base, with 9 bases left between them. CDR3 length: 15 amino acids. Germline loops: CDR1 SGHTA, CDR2 FQGNSA. The CDR3 bases are TGTGCCAGCAGCTTAAGAGGGCCGTCTGGAAACACCATATATTTT. This gives the protein CASSLRGPSGNTIYF.

V usage is TRBV11-1 and J usage is TRBJ1-2, with D perhaps TRBD1 (5 bases). The CDR3 totals 16 residues. Deletions cut 2 bases from V and 7 bases from J, with 20 bases between. In germline, CDR1 is SGHAT, CDR2 FQDESV (reference sequence). The chain's CDR3 is CASSLLDSGKPRGYTF. In DNA form, the CDR3 reads TGTGCCAGCAGCTTATTGGATTCAGGGAAACCTCGTGGCTACACCTTC.

This sequence joins TRBV5-6 and TRBJ1-1; D remains unclear. The ends were cut back, 5 bases at V and 0 bases at J, with 8 bases in the middle. The CDR3 totals 13 residues. The V gene's germline CDR1 is SGHDT and CDR2 YYEEEE. CDR3 sequence: CASRRGVNTEAFF. In DNA, the CDR3 is TGTGCCAGCAGACGGGGAGTGAACACTGAAGCTTTCTTT.

Only one count was recorded for this clone. The rearrangement links TRBV5-1 to TRBJ2-5; no reliable D call. This CDR3 has 13 residues. From germline, CDR1 is SGHRS and CDR2 YFSETQ. Trimming shortened V by 0 bases and J by 2 bases, and 5 bases separated the two germline ends. The CDR3 DNA sequence: TGCGCCAGCAGCTTGGCATGGCAAGAGACCCAGTACTTC. Its translation is CASSLAWQETQYF.

The rearrangement links TRBV18 to TRBJ1-2; D may be TRBD1 (5 bases). CDR3 length equals 17 residues. The germline gives CDR1 KGHSH, CDR2 LQKENI. V was trimmed by 2 bases and J by 4 bases, leaving 20 bases between them. CDR3: CASSPGGGVNKPYGYTF. The CDR3 DNA follows: TGTGCCAGCTCACCAGGGGGAGGGGTGAATAAGCCCTATGGCTACACCTTC.

Only one count was recorded for this clone. This rearrangement joins TRBV6-5 to TRBJ2-3; D gene ambiguous. CDR3 size: 14 residues. V was cut by 4 bases and J by 2 bases, with 10 bases left in between. Germline V gene data show CDR1 as MNHEY and CDR2 as SVGAGI. In nucleotides, the CDR3 is TGTGCCAGCAGTTTAGGGCAGAACACAGATACGCAGTATTTT. Protein product: CASSLGQNTDTQYF.

This clone was seen a single time. The chain recombines TRBV27 with TRBJ1-1, with a possible D match to TRBD1 (6 bases). CDR3 length: 17 amino acids. Trimming took 4 bases from V and 0 from J, leaving 18 bases between them. Germline loops: CDR1 MNHEY, CDR2 SMNVEV (reference sequence). The CDR3 region is CASSYNTPTGLNTEAFF. The CDR3 DNA sequence: TGTGCCAGCAGTTATAATACACCGACAGGCTTGAACACTGAAGCTTTCTTT.

The table lists this clone with a count of one. The rearrangement joins TRBV6-2 or TRBV6-3 to TRBJ2-7; the D is unclear. Germline V lookup: CDR1 MNHEY, CDR2 SVGEGT. Trimming pared 6 bases from V and 1 base from J, leaving 13 bases between. The CDR3 sequence is 14 residues long. CDR3 protein: CASSALAPSYEQYF. CDR3 DNA: TGTGCCAGCAGCGCCCTGGCCCCATCCTACGAGCAGTACTTC.

The J gene is TRBJ1-1, the V gene TRBV24-1; 9 bases map to TRBD1. J gave up 1 base and V 9 bases, and 11 bases lay outside the gene matches. The germline V gene has CDR1 KGHDR and CDR2 SFDVKD. There are 16 residues in the CDR3. The CDR3 is CATQDLGDRANTEAFF. The CDR3 coding sequence is TGTGCCACCCAAGATTTGGGGGACAGGGCGAACACTGAAGCTTTCTTT.

J is TRBJ1-1 and V is TRBV9; a possible D gene is TRBD1 (6 bases). Trimming left V 4 bases short and J 9 bases short, with 16 bases between. The CDR3 totals 13 residues. The germline V gene encodes CDR1 SGDLS and CDR2 YYNGEE. The CDR3 nucleotides read TGTGCCAGCAGCTCGACAGGTCTGGATAAAGCTTTCTTT. Translated: CASSSTGLDKAFF.

The table lists this clone with a count of one. The V gene is TRBV10-2, the J gene TRBJ2-5, with D uncertain. Per germline, CDR1 WSHSY and CDR2 SAAADI. The CDR3 length is 12 residues. With 8 bases removed from V and 1 base from J, the gap between germline ends came to 8 bases. The CDR3 DNA follows: TGCGCCAGCTCATACCTCCAAGAGACCCAGTACTTC. Its translation is CASSYLQETQYF.